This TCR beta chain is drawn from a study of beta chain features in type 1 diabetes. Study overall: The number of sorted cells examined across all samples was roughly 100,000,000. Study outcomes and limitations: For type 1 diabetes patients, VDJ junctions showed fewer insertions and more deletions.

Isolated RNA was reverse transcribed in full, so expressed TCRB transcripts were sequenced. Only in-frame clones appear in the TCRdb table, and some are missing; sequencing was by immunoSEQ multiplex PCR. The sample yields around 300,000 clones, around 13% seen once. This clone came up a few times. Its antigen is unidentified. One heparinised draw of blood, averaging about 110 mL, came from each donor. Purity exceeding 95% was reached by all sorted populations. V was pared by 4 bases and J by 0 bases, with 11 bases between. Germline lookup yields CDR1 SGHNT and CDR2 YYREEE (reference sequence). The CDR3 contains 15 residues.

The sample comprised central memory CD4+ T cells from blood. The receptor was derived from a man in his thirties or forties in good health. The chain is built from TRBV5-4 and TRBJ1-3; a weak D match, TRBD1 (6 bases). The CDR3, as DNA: TGTGCCAGCAGCCCGGACAGCTACTCTGGAAACACCATATATTTT. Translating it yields CASSPDSYSGNTIYF.